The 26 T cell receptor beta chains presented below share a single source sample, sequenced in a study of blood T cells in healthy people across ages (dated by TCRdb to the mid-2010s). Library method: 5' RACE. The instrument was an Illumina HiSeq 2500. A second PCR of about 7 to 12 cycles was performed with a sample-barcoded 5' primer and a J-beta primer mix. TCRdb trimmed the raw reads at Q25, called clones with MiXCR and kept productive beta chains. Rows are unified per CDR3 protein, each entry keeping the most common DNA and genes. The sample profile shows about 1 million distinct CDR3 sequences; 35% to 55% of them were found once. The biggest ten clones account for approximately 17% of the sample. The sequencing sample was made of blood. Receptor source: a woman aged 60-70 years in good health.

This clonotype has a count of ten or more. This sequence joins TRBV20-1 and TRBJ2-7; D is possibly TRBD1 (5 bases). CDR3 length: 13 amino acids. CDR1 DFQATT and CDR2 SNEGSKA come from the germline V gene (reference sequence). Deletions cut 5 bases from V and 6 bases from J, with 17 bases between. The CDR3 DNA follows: TGCAGTGCTGGAAAACCCACAGGTTGCGAGCAGTACTTC. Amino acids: CSAGKPTGCEQYF.

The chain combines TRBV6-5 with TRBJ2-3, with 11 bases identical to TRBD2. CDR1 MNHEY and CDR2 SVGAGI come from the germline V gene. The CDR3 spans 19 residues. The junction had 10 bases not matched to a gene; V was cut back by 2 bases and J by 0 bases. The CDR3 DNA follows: TGTGCCAGCAGTTACAGGCTAGCGGGAGGAATTCCTAGCACAGATACGCAGTATTTT. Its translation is CASSYRLAGGIPSTDTQYF.

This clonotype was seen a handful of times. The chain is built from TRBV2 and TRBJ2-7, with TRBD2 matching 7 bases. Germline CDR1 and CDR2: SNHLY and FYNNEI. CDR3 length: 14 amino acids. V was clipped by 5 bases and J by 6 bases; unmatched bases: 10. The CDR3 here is CASSPWTSVGEQYF. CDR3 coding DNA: TGTGCCAGCAGTCCCTGGACTAGTGTTGGCGAGCAGTACTTC.

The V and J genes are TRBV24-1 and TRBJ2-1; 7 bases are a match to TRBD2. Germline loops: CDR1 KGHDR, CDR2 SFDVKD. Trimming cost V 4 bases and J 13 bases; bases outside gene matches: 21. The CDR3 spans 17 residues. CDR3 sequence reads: CATSDRITLAFVGTQFF. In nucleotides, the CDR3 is TGTGCCACCAGTGACCGAATTACACTAGCGTTCGTTGGGACCCAGTTCTTC.

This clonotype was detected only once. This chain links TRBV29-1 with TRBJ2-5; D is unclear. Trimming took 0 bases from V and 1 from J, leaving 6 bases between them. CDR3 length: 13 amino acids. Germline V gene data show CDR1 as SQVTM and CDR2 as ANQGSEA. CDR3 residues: CSVEDYGQETQYF. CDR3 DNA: TGCAGCGTTGAAGATTATGGCCAAGAGACCCAGTACTTC.

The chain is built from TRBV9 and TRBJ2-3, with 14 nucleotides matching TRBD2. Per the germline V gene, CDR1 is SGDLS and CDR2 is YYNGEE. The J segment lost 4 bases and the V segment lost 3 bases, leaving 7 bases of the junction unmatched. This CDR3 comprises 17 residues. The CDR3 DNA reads TGTGCCAGCAGCGAGGGACTAGCGGGAGTCCGCGCAGATACGCAGTATTTT. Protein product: CASSEGLAGVRADTQYF.

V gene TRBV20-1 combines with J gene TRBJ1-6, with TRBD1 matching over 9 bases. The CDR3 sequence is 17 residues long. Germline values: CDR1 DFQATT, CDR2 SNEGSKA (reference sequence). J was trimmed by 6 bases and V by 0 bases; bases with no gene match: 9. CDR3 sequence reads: CSARDTRRDRVNSPLHF. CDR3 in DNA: TGCAGTGCTAGAGACACCCGCCGGGACAGGGTTAATTCACCCCTCCACTTT.

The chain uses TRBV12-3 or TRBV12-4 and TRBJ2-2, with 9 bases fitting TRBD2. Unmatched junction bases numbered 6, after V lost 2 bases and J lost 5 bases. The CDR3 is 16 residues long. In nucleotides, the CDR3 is TGTGCCAGCAGTTTATTTAGCGGGAGTCGAACCGGGGAGCTGTTTTTT. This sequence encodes CASSLFSGSRTGELFF.

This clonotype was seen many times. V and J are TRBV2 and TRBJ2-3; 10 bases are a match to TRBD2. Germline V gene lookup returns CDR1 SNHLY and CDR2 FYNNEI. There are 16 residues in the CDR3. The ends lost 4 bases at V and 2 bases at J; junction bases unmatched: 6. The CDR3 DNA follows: TGTGCCAGCAGTGTGGCTAGCGGGAGAAACACAGATACGCAGTATTTT. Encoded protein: CASSVASGRNTDTQYF.

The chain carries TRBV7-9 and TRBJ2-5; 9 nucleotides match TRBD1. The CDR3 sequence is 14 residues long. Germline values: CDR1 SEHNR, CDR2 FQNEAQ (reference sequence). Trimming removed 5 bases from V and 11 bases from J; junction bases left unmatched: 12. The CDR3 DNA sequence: TGTGCCAGCAGCCCCCGACAGGGGGGGAATGGGCAGTACTTC. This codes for CASSPRQGGNGQYF. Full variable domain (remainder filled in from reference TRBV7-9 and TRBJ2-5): DTGVSQNPRHKITKRGQNVTFRCDPISEHNRLYWYRQTLGQGPEFLTYFQNEAQLEKSRLLSDRFSAERPKGSFSTLEIQRTEQGDSAMYLCASSPRQGGNGQYFGPGTRLLVL.

DNA for the CDR3: TGTGCCAGCAGTCGTACCTCGACAGGGGTAGAGACCCAGTACTTC. It encodes CASSRTSTGVETQYF. This sequence joins TRBV3-1 and TRBJ2-5; 8 bases are a match to TRBD1. With V trimmed by 6 bases and J by 4 bases, 10 bases remained unmatched. In germline, CDR1 is LGHDT, CDR2 YNNKEL (reference sequence). CDR3 length: 15 amino acids.

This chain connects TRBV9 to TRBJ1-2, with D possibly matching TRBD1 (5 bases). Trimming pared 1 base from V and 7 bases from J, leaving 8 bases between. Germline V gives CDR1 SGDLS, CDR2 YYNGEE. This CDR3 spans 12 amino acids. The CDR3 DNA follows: TGTGCCAGCAGCGTACCAGGGAGTGGCTACACCTTC. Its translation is CASSVPGSGYTF.

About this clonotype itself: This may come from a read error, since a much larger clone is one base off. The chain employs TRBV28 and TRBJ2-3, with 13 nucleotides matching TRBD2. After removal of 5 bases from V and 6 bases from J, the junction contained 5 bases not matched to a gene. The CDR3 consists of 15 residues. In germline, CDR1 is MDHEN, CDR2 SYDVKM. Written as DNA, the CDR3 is TGTGCCAGCAGTCCCTCACTAGCGGGGGGGGATACGCAGTATTTT. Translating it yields CASSPSLAGGDTQYF.

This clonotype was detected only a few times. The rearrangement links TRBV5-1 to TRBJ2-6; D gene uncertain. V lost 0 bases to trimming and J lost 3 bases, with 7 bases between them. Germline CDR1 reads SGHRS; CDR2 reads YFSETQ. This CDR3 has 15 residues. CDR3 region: CASSLDPNGANVLTF. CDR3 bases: TGCGCCAGCAGCTTGGACCCCAATGGGGCCAACGTCCTGACTTTC.

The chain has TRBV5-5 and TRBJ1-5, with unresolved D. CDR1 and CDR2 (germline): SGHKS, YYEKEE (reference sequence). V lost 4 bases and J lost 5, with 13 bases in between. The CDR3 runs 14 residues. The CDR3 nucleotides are TGTGCCAGCAGCACCGGGTCCCAAGATCAGCCCCAGCATTTT. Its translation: CASSTGSQDQPQHF.

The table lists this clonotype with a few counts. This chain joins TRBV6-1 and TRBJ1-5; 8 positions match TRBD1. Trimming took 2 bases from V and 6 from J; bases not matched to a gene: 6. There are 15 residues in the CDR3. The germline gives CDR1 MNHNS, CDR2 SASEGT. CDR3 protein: CASSERPDRVQPQHF. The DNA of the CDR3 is TGTGCCAGCAGTGAACGTCCGGACAGGGTTCAGCCCCAGCATTTT.

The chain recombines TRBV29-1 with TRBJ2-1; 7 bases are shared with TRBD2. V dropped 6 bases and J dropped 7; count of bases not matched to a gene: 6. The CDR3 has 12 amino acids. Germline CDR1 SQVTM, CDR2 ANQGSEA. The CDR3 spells CSVWLAANEQFF. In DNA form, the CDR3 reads TGCAGCGTATGGCTAGCGGCGAATGAGCAGTTCTTC.

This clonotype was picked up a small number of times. CDR3 sequence reads: CASSQARGAETQYF. CDR3 nucleotides: TGTGCCAGCAGTCAAGCTAGGGGGGCAGAGACCCAGTACTTC. The chain joins TRBV9 to TRBJ2-5; D assignment may be TRBD1 or TRBD2 (6 bases each). V lost 5 bases, J lost 4 bases, and 15 bases lay in between. CDR3 length equals 14 residues. Germline CDR1 SGDLS, CDR2 YYNGEE.

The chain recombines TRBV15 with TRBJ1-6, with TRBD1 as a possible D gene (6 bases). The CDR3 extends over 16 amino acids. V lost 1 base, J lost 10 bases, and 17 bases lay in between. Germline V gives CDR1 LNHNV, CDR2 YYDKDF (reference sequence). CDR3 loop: CATSRGRAQGWSPLHF. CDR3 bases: TGTGCCACCAGCAGAGGGAGGGCACAGGGATGGTCACCCCTCCACTTT.

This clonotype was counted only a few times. CDR3 nucleotides: TGTGCCAGCAGTTCACTAGACAGGGGTCCGTCACCCCTCCACTTT. This codes for CASSSLDRGPSPLHF. The chain carries TRBV27 and TRBJ1-6, with 8 bases aligning to TRBD1. This CDR3 spans 15 amino acids. Germline values: CDR1 MNHEY, CDR2 SMNVEV (reference sequence). V shed 4 bases and J 10 bases; nucleotides not matched to a gene: 9.

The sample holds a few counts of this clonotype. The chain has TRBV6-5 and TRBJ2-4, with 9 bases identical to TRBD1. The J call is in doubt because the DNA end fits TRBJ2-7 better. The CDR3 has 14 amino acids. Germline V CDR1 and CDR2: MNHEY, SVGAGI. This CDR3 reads CASSPVGTGYEQYF. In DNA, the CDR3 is TGTGCCAGCAGTCCTGTCGGGACAGGGTACGAGCAGTACTTC.

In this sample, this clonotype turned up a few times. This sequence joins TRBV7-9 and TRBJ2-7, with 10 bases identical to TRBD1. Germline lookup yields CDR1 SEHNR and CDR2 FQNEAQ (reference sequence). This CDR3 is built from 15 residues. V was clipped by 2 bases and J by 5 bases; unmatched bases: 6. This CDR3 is CASSLTRDRGNEQYF. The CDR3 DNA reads TGTGCCAGCAGCTTAACCCGGGACAGGGGCAACGAGCAGTACTTC. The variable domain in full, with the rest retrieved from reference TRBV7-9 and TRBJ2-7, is DTGVSQNPRHKITKRGQNVTFRCDPISEHNRLYWYRQTLGQGPEFLTYFQNEAQLEKSRLLSDRFSAERPKGSFSTLEIQRTEQGDSAMYLCASSLTRDRGNEQYFGPGTRLTVT.

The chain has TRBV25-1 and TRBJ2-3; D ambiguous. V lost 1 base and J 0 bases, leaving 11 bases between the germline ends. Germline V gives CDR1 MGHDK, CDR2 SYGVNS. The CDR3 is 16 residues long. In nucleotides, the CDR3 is TGTGCCAGCAGTGAATGGGCAGGACCAAGCACAGATACGCAGTATTTT. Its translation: CASSEWAGPSTDTQYF.

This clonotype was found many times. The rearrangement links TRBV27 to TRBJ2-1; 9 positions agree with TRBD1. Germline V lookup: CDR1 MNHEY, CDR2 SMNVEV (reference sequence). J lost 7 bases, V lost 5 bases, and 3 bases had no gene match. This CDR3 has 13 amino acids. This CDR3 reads CASSKGQGNEQFF. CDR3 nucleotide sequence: TGTGCCAGCAGTAAAGGACAGGGGAATGAGCAGTTCTTC.

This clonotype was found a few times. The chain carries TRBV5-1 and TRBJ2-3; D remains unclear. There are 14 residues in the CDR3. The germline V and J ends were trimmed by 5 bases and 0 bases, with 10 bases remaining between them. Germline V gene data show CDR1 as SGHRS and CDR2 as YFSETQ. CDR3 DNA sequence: TGCGCCAGCAGGCCCTCAACTAGCACAGATACGCAGTATTTT. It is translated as CASRPSTSTDTQYF.

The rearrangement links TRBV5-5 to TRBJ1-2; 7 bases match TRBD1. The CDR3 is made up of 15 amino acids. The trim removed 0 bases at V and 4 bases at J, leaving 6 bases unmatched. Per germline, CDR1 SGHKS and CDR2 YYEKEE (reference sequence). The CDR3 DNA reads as TGTGCCAGCAGCTTGGAGCAGGGGACAGCCTATGGCTACACCTTC. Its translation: CASSLEQGTAYGYTF.